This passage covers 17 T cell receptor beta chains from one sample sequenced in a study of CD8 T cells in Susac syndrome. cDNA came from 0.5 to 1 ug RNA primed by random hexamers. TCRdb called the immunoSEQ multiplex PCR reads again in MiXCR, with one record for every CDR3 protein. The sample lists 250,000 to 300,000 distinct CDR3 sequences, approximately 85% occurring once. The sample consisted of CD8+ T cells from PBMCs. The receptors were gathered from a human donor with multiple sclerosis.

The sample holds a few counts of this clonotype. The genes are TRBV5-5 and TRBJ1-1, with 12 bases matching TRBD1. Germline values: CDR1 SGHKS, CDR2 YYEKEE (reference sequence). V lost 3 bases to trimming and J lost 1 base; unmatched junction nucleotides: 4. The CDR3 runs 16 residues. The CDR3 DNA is TGTGCCAGCAGCTGGCGGGACAGGGGGCCGAACACTGAAGCTTTCTTT. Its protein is CASSWRDRGPNTEAFF.

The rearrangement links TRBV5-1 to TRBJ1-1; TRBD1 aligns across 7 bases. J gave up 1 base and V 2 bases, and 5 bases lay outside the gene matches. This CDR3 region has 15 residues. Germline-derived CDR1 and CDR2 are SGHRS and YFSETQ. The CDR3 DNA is TGCGCCAGCAGCTTAGAGACAGGGTGGAACACTGAAGCTTTCTTT. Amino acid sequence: CASSLETGWNTEAFF.

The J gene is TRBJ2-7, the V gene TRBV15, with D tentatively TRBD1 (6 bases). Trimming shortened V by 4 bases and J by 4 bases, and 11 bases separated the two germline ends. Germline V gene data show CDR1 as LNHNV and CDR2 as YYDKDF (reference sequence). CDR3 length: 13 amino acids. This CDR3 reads CATSNTGWYEQYF. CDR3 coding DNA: TGTGCCACCAGCAACACAGGGTGGTACGAGCAGTACTTC.

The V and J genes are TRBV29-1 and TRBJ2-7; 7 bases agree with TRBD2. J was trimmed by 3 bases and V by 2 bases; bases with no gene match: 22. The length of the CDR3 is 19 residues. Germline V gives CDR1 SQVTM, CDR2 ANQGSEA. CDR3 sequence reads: CSVEIEAGVRGFALYEQYF. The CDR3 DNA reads TGCAGCGTTGAAATCGAGGCGGGGGTGAGGGGATTCGCCCTCTACGAGCAGTACTTC.

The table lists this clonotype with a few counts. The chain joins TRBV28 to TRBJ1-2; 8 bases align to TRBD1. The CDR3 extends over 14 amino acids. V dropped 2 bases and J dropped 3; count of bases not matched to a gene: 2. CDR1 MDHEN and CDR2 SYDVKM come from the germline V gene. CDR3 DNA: TGTGCCAGCAGTTTAGCAGGGGGCGACTATGGCTACACCTTC. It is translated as CASSLAGGDYGYTF.

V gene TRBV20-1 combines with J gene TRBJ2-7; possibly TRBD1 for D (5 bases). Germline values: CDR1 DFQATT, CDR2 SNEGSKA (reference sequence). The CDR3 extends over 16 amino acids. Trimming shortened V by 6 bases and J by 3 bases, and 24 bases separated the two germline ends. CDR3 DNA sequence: TGCAGTGCCAACTACGTTAACAGGAGAATTGTCTACGAGCAGTACTTC. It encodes CSANYVNRRIVYEQYF.

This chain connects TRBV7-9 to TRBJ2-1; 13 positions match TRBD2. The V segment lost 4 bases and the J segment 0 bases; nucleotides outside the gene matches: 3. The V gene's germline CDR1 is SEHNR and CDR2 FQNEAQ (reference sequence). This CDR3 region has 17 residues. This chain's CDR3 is CASSYGTSGVSYNEQFF. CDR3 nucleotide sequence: TGTGCCAGCAGCTACGGGACTAGCGGGGTCTCCTACAATGAGCAGTTCTTC.

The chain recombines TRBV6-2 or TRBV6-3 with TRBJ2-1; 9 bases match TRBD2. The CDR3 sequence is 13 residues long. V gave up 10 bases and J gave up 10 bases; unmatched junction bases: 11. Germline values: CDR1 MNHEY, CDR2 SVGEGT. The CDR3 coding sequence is TGTGCCACCGCAGCGGGAGGAGCGTGGGAGCAGTTCTTC. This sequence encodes CATAAGGAWEQFF.

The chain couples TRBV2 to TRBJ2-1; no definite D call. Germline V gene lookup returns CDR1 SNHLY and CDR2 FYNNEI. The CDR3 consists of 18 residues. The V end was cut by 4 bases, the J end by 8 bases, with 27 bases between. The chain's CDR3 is CASSVPDLSLRLSDEQFF. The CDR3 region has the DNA TGTGCCAGCAGTGTCCCGGACCTCTCCCTTAGGCTATCCGATGAGCAGTTCTTC. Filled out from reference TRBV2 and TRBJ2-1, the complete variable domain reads EPEVTQTPSHQVTQMGQEVILRCVPISNHLYFYWYRQILGQKVEFLVSFYNNEISEKSEIFDDQFSVERPDGSNFTLKIRSTKLEDSAMYFCASSVPDLSLRLSDEQFFGPGTRLTVL.

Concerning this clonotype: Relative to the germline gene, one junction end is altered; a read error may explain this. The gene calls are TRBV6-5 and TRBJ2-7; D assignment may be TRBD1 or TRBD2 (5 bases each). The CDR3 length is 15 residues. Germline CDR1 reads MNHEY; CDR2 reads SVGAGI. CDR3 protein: CASSYWDGRSYERYF. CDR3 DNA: TGTGCCAGCAGTTATTGGGACGGTCGCTCCTACGAGCGGTACTTC.

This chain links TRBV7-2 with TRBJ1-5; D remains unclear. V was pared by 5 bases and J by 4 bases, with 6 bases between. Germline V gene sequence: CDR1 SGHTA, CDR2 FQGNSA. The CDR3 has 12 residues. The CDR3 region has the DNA TGTGCCAGCAGCCAATATAATCAGCCCCAGCATTTT. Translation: CASSQYNQPQHF.

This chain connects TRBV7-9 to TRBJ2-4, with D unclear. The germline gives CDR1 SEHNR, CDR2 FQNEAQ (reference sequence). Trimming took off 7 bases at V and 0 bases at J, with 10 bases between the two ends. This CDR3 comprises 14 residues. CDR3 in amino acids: CASTTPLAKNIQYF. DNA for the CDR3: TGTGCCAGCACTACACCCCTAGCCAAAAACATTCAGTACTTC.

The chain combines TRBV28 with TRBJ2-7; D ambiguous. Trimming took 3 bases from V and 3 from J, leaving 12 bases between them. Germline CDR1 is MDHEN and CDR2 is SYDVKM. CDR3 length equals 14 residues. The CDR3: CASSFSGYSYEQYF. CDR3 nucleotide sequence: TGTGCCAGCAGTTTTTCGGGCTACAGCTACGAGCAGTACTTC.

The CDR3 nucleotides read TGCAGTGCTAGAGACCGGGACAGAAGCTCCTACGAGCAGTACTTC. Its translation: CSARDRDRSSYEQYF. The chain uses TRBV20-1 and TRBJ2-7; 7 bases align to TRBD1. Trimming at V came to 0 bases and at J to 0 bases, leaving 5 bases not matched to a gene. This CDR3 is 15 amino acids long. Germline assignment: CDR1 DFQATT and CDR2 SNEGSKA (reference sequence).

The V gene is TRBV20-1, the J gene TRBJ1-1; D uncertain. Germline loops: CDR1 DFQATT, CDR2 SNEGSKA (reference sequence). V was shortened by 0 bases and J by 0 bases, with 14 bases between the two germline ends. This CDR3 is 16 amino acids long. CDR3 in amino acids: CSARDPDGPMNTEAFF. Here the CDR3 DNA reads TGCAGTGCTAGAGATCCCGATGGCCCAATGAACACTGAAGCTTTCTTT.

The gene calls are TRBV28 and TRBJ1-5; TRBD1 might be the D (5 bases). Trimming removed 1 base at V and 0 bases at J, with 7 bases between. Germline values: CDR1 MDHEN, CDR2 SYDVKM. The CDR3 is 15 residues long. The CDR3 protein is CASSLLGVSNQPQHF. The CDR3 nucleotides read TGTGCCAGCAGTTTATTAGGGGTTAGCAATCAGCCCCAGCATTTT.

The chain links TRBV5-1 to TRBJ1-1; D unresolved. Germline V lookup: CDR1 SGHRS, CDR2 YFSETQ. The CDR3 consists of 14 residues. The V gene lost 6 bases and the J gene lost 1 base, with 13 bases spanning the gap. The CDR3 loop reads CASTAGYQNTEAFF. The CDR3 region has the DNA TGCGCCAGCACCGCGGGATATCAGAACACTGAAGCTTTCTTT.